This T cell receptor beta chain emerged from a study of blood T cell repertoires in COVID-19. Study summary: Samples taken during acute and convalescent COVID-19 were collected in the United States, Italy and Spain.

Under the authors' procedure: The assay estimated nucleated cells by amplifying reference gene primers. Measured with immunoSEQ multiplex PCR; TCRdb has only the in-frame clones, and not every one. The V and J calls and clone size come from that table; D and trimming were worked out from the DNA. The sample contains about 150,000 clones, almost 85% of which appear only once. The V and J ends lost 1 base and 4 bases respectively, with 11 bases between them. CDR3 length equals 14 residues. Germline assignment: CDR1 SGHRS and CDR2 YFSETQ. Material for sequencing was peripheral blood. The chain links TRBV5-1 to TRBJ1-1; D is perhaps TRBD1 (6 bases). The sequence came from a human donor with acute or convalescent COVID-19. The donor label of this sample is uncertain. The CDR3 coding sequence is TGCGCCAGCAGCTTGCAGGGGCTGAGCACTGAAGCTTTCTTT. Its protein product is CASSLQGLSTEAFF. The complete variable domain, with remaining parts taken from reference TRBV5-1 and TRBJ1-1, reads KAGVTQTPRYLIKTRGQQVTLSCSPISGHRSVSWYQQTPGQGLQFLFEYFSETQRNKGNFPGRFSGRQFSNSRSEMNVSTLELGDSALYLCASSLQGLSTEAFFGQGTRLTVV.